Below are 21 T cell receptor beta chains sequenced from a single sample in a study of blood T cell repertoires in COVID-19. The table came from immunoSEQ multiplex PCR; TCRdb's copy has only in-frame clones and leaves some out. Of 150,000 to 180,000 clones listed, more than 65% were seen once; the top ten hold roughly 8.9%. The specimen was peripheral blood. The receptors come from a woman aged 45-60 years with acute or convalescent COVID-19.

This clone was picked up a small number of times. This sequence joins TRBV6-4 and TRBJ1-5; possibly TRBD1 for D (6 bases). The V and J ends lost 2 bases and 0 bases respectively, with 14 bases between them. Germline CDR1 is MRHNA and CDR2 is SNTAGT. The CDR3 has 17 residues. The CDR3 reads CASSDPAGTHSNQPQHF. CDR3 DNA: TGTGCCAGCAGTGACCCGGCCGGGACACATAGCAATCAGCCCCAGCATTTT.

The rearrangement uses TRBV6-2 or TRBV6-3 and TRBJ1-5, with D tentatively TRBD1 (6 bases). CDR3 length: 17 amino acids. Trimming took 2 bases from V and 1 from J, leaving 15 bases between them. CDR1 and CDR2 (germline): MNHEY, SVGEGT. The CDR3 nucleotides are TGTGCCAGCAGTTACACCCGGGGGGCCGTAAGCAATCAGCCCCAGCATTTT. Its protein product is CASSYTRGAVSNQPQHF.

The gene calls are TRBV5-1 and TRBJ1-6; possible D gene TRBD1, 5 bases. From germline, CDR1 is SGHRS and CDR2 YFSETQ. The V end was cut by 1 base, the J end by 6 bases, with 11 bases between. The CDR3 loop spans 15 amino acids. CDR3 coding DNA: TGCGCCAGCAGCTTGTACTCGGGACTTAATTCACCCCTCCACTTT. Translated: CASSLYSGLNSPLHF.

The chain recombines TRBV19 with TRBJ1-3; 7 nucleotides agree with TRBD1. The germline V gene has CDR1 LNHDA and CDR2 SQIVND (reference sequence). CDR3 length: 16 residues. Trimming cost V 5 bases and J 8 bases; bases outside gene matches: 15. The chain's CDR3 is CASSFFGQASKDTIYF. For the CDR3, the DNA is TGTGCCAGTAGTTTTTTCGGACAGGCGTCTAAAGACACCATATATTTT.

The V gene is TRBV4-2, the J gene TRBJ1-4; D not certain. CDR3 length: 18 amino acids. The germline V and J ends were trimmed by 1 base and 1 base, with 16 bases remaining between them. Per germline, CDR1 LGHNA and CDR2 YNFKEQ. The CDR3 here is CASSQVKWQAVTNEKLFF. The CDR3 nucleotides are TGTGCCAGCAGCCAAGTTAAGTGGCAGGCCGTAACTAATGAAAAACTGTTTTTT.

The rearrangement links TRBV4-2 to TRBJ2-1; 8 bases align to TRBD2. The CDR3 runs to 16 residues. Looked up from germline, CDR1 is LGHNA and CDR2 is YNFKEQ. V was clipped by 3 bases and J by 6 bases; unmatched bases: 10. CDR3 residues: CASSQGAGVSLNEQFF. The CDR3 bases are TGTGCCAGCAGCCAGGGAGCGGGGGTCTCTCTCAATGAGCAGTTCTTC.

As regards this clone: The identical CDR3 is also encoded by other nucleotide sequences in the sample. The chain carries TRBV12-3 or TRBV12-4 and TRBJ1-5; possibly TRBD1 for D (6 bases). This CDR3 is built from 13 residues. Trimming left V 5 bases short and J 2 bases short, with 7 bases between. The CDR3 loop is CASSRTGNQPQHF. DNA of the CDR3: TGTGCCAGCAGTCGGACAGGCAATCAGCCCCAGCATTTT.

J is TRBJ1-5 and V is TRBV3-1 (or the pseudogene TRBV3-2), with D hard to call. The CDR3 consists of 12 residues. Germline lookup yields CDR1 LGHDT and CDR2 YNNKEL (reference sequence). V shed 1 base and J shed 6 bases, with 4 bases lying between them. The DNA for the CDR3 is TGTGCCAGCAGCCAAGGCGGTCAGCCCCAGCATTTT. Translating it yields CASSQGGQPQHF.

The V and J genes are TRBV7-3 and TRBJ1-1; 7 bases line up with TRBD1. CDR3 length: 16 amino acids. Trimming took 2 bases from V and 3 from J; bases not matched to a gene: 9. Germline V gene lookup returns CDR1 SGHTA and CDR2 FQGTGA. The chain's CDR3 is CASSLAGGTAYTEAFF. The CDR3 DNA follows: TGTGCCAGCAGCTTAGCAGGGGGGACCGCCTACACTGAAGCTTTCTTT.

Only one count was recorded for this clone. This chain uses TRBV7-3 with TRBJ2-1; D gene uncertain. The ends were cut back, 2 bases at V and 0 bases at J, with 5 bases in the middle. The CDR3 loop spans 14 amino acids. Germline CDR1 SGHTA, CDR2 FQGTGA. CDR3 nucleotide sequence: TGTGCCAGCAGCTTAGGGCACTCCTACAATGAGCAGTTCTTC. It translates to CASSLGHSYNEQFF.

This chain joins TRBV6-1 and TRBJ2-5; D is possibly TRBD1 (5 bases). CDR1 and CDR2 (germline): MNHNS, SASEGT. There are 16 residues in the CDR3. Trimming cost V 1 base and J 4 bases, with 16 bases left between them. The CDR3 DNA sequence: TGTGCCAGCAGTGAAGGCGCCCAGGGTGTCGGAGAGACCCAGTACTTC. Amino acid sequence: CASSEGAQGVGETQYF.

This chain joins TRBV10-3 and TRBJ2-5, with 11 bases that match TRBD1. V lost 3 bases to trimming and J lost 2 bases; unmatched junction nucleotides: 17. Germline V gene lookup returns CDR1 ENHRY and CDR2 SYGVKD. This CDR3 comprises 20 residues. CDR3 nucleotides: TGTGCCATCAGTGATCCTCGGAGGAACGCGGGGACAGGGGGGCAAGAGACCCAGTACTTC. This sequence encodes CAISDPRRNAGTGGQETQYF.

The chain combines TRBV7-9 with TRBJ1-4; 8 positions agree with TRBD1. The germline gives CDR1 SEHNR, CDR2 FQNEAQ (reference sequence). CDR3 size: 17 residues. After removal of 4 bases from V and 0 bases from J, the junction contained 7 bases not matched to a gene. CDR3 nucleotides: TGTGCCAGCAGCTCTGACAGGGGCCCCGCAACTAATGAAAAACTGTTTTTT. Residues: CASSSDRGPATNEKLFF. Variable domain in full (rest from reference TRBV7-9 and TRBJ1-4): DTGVSQNPRHKITKRGQNVTFRCDPISEHNRLYWYRQTLGQGPEFLTYFQNEAQLEKSRLLSDRFSAERPKGSFSTLEIQRTEQGDSAMYLCASSSDRGPATNEKLFFGSGTQLSVL.

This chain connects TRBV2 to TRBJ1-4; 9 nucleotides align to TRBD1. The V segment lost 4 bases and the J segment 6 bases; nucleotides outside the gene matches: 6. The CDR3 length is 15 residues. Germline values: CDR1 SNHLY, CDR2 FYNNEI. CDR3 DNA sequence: TGTGCCAGCAGTGCTCAGGGGACAGGGTATGAAAAACTGTTTTTT. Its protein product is CASSAQGTGYEKLFF.

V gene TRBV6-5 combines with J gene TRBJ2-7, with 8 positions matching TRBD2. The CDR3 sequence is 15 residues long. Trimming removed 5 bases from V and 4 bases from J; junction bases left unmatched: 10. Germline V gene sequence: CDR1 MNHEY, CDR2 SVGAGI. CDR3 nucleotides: TGTGCCAGCAGTCCGACGTTCGGGGGGGCATACGAGCAGTACTTC. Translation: CASSPTFGGAYEQYF.

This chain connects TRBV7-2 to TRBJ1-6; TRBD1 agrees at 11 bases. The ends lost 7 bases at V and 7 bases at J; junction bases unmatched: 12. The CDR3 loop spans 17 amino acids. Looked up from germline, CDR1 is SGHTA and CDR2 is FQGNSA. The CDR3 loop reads CASTPRTGGAGNSPLHF. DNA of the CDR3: TGTGCCAGCACCCCCCGGACAGGGGGCGCGGGCAATTCACCCCTCCACTTT.

CDR3 protein: CSASDRWYQETQYF. DNA of the CDR3: TGCAGTGCTAGTGACCGGTGGTACCAAGAGACCCAGTACTTC. This chain joins TRBV20-1 and TRBJ2-5; D remains ambiguous. The CDR3 loop spans 14 amino acids. Germline-derived CDR1 and CDR2 are DFQATT and SNEGSKA (reference sequence). Trimming took 3 bases from V and 0 from J, leaving 11 bases between them.

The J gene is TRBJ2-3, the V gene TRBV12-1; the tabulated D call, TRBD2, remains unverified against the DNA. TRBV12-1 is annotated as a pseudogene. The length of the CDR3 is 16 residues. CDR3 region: CASSFGLAGFTDTQYF. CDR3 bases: TGTGCCAGCAGCTTTGGGCTAGCGGGCTTCACAGATACGCAGTATTTT.

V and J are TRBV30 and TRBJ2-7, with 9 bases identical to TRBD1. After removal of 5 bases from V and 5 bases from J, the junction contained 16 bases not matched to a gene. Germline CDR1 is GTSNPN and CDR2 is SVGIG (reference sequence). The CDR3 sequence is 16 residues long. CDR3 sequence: CAWRLGRDRVIDEQYF. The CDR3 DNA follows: TGTGCCTGGCGCCTTGGAAGGGACAGGGTCATCGACGAGCAGTACTTC.

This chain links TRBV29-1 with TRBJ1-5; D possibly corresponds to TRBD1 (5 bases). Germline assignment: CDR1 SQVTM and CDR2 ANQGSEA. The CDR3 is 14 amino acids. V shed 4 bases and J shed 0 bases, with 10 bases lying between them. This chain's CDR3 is CSVVDSNSNQPQHF. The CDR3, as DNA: TGCAGCGTTGTTGACAGTAATAGCAATCAGCCCCAGCATTTT.

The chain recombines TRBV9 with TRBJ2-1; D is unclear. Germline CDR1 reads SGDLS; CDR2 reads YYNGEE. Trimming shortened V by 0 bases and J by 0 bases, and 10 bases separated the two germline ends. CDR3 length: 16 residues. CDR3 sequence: CASSVGVPGSYNEQFF. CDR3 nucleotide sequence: TGTGCCAGCAGCGTAGGAGTCCCAGGCTCCTACAATGAGCAGTTCTTC.